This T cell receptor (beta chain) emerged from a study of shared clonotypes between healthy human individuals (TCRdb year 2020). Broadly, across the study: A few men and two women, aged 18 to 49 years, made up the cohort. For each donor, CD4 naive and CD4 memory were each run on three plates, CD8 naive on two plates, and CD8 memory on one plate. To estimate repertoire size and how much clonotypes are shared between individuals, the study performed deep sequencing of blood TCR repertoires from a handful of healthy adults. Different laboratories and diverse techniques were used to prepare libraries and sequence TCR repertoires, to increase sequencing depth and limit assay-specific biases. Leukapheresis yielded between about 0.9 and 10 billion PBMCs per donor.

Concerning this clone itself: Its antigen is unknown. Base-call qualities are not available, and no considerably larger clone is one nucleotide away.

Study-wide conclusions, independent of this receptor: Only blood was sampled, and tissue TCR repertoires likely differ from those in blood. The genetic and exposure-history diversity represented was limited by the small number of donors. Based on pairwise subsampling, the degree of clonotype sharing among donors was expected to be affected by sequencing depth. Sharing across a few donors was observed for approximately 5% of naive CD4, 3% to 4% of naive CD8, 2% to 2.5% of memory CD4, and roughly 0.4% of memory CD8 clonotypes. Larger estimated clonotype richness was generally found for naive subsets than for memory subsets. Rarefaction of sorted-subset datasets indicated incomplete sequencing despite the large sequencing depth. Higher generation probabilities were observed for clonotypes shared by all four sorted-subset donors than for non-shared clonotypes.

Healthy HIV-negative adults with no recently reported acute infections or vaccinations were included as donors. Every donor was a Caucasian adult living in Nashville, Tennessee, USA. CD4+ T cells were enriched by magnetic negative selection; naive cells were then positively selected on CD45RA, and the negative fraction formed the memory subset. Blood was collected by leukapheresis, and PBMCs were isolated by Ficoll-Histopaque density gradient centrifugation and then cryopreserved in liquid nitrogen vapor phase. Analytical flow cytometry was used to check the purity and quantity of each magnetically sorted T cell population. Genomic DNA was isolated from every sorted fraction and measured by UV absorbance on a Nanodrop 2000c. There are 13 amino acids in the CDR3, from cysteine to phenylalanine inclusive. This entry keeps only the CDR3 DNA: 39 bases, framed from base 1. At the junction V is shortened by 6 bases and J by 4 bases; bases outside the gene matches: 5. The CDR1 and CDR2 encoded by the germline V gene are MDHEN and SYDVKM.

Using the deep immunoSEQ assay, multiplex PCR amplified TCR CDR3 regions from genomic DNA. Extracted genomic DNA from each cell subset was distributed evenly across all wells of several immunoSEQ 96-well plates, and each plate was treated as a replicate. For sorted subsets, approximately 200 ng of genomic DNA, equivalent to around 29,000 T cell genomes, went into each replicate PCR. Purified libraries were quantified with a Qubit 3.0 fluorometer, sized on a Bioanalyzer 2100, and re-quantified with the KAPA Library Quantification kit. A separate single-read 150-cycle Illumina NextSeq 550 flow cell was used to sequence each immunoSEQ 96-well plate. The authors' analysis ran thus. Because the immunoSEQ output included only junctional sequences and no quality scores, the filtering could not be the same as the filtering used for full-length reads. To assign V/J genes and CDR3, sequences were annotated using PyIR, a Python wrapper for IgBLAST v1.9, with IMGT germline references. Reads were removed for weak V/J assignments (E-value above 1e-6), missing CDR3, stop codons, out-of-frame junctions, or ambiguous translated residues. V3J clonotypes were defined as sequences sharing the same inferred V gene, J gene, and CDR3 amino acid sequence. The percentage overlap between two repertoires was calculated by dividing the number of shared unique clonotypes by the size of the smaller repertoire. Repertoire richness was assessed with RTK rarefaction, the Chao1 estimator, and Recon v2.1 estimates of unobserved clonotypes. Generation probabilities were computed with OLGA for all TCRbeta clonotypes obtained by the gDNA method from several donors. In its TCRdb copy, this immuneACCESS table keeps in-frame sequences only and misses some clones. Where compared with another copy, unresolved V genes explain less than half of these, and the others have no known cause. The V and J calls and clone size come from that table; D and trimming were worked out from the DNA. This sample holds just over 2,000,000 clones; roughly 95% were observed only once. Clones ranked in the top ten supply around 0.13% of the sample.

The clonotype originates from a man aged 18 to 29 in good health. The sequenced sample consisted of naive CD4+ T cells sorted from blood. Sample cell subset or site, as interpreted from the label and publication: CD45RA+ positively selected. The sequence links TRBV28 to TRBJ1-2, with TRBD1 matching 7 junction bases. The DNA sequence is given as TGTGCCAGCAGATGGACAGGAGGCTATGGCTACACCTTC. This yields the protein CASRWTGGYGYTF.